This T cell receptor (beta chain) was recovered during a study of blood T cell repertoires in COVID-19. For the study at large: Sources were T cells, B-cell-depleted T cells, or PBMCs; the material itself was cDNA or gDNA.

Looked up from germline, CDR1 is SGHVS and CDR2 is FNYEAQ. The J segment lost 0 bases and the V segment lost 5 bases, leaving 3 bases of the junction unmatched. The CDR3 extends over 15 amino acids. This table comes from immunoSEQ multiplex PCR, and its TCRdb copy is limited to in-frame clones, with some not included. The table records some 150,000 clones, more than 75% of them present only once. This sequence joins TRBV7-6 and TRBJ2-7; 11 positions match TRBD1. The source is a man between 65 and 80 years old with acute or convalescent COVID-19. The sample taken for sequencing was peripheral blood. The CDR3 sequence: CASSAGTGGSYEQYF. The CDR3 DNA reads as TGTGCCAGCAGCGCCGGGACAGGGGGCTCCTACGAGCAGTACTTC.